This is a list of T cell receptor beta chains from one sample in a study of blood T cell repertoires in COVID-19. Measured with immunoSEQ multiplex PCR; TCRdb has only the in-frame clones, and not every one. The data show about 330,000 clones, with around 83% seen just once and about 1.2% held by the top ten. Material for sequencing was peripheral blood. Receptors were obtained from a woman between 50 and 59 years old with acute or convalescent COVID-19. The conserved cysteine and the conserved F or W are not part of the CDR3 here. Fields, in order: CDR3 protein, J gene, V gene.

ASSGQDTQY	TRBJ2-3	TRBV2
ASSPQGRGDTQY	TRBJ2-3	TRBV13
ASSGQGQTNYGYT	TRBJ1-2	TRBV2
ASSQDAPLGLAGAYEQY	TRBJ2-7	TRBV4-2
ASSHSTGTYEQY	TRBJ2-7	TRBV3-1/TRBV3-2
SGGEDTGELF	TRBJ2-2	TRBV29-1
ASSLREDTEAF	TRBJ1-1	TRBV11-2
ASNSKGGYSEKLF	TRBJ1-4	TRBV6-6
ASSLWGGDTEAF	TRBJ1-1	TRBV7-2
ASSNWDNSKDYT	TRBJ1-2	TRBV7-9
ASGLETGTEYAAEAF	TRBJ1-1	TRBV12-5
ASRNKGGQETQY	TRBJ2-5	TRBV19
AIRTGSSYEQY	TRBJ2-7	TRBV6-5
ASSSNYGYT	TRBJ1-2	TRBV6-5
ASSETNSPLH	TRBJ1-6	TRBV10-1
SVRQGAGPQH	TRBJ1-5	TRBV29-1
ASSLGSGETQY	TRBJ2-5	TRBV7-8
ASSIVPRRDRSNQPQH	TRBJ1-5	TRBV19
AISEVQAAFWYEQY	TRBJ2-7	TRBV10-3
ASSYPRGASTDTQY	TRBJ2-3	TRBV6-6
ASSLEGFTEAF	TRBJ1-1	TRBV5-5
ASSPRRGLSYNEQF	TRBJ2-1	TRBV7-2
ATRDWGTEAF	TRBJ1-1	TRBV3-1/TRBV3-2
ASSEVGQGADTQY	TRBJ2-3	TRBV25-1
ASSQTLRTVNQPQH	TRBJ1-5	TRBV4-1
ASSAGTGIGYT	TRBJ1-2	TRBV9
ASSFSGLDDNEQF	TRBJ2-1	TRBV5-1
ASSFNRAENEKLF	TRBJ1-4	TRBV7-6
ASSLRTGGGTEAF	TRBJ1-1	TRBV7-8
ASSHRTGAGSNEKLF	TRBJ1-4	TRBV3-1/TRBV3-2